This T cell receptor beta chain was captured in a study of cytomegalovirus exposure and HLA in healthy donors. Study outcomes and limitations: Productive status was seen about 90% or about 30% of the time for most TCR beta V segments in an earlier analysis. Cytomegalovirus-associated status was assigned to some 160 TCR beta chains. With later analysis, a missense DCLRE1C variant became linked to TCR beta V- and J-gene trimming. When a later analysis compared HLA-associated TCR beta chains with equally common others, the HLA-associated chains turned out to be more clonally expanded and to have lower generation probabilities.

Primers: 60 Vbeta forward and 13 Jbeta reverse. The protocol was immunoSEQ multiplex PCR, while the TCRdb copy is restricted to in-frame clones and leaves out a portion. The sample has roughly 170,000 clones; roughly 82% are singletons. As regards this clone: Its cognate antigen is unknown.

Germline assignment: CDR1 SGHAT and CDR2 FQNNGV. The V gene end was trimmed by 5 bases and the J gene end by 3 bases; junction bases not matched to a gene: 9. The CDR3 has 15 amino acids. Source material: PBMCs. This sequence was found in a girl aged 2 to 9 in good health and CMV-seropositive. The chain couples TRBV11-2 to TRBJ2-7; 8 bases are shared with TRBD1. DNA of the CDR3: TGTGCCAGCAGCCCTCGACAGGGGTACCTCTACGAGCAGTACTTC. Amino acids: CASSPRQGYLYEQYF. The full variable domain, in which reference TRBV11-2 and TRBJ2-7 provide the parts outside the CDR3, is EAGVAQSPRYKIIEKRQSVAFWCNPISGHATLYWYQQILGQGPKLLIQFQNNGVVDDSQLPKDRFSAERLKGVDSTLKIQPAKLEDSAVYLCASSPRQGYLYEQYFGPGTRLTVT.